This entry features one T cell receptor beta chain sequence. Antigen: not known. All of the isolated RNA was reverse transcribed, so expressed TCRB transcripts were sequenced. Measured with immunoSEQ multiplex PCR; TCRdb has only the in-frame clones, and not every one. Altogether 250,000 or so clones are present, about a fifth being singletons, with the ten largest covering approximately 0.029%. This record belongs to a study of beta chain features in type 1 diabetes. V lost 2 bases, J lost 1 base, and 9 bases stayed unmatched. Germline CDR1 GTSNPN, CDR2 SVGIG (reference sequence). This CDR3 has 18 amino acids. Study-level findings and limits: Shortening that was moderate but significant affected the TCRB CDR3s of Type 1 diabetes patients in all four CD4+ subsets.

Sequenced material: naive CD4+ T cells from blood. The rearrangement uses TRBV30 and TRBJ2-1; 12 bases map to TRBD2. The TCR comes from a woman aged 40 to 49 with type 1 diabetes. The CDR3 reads CAWSSPGLAGGSYNEQFF. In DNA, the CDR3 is TGTGCCTGGAGTAGTCCGGGGCTAGCGGGAGGGTCCTACAATGAGCAGTTCTTC.